This T cell receptor beta chain was retrieved from a study of cytotoxic CD8 clonotypes in ibrutinib-treated CLL. Study-level background: Investigators collected response samples after a median about twelve months of treatment, range 6 to 36.

Germline V gene lookup returns CDR1 KGHSH and CDR2 LQKENI. The CDR3 sequence is 15 residues long. V was pared by 8 bases and J by 9 bases, with 25 bases between. Measured with immunoSEQ multiplex PCR; TCRdb has only the in-frame clones, and not every one. The data show 140,000 to 150,000 clones, 60% to 85% seen once. The J gene is TRBJ1-1, the V gene TRBV18; D may be TRBD1 (6 bases). The TCR comes from a human donor with chronic lymphocytic leukemia. The input for sequencing was PBMCs, taken after 24 months of ibrutinib treatment. This CDR3 is CASHFLGTPEFQAFF. DNA for the CDR3: TGTGCCAGCCATTTTCTAGGGACACCTGAATTTCAAGCTTTCTTT.